This entry lists 24 T cell receptor beta chains sequenced from one sample in a study of T-cell reconstitution after alpha-beta-depleted transplantation in children. Unique molecular identifiers were incorporated during preparation of the TCRbeta library. TCRdb redid the calling of the PCR reads with MiXCR, one entry per CDR3 protein. Among a few hundred thousand distinct CDR3 sequences, roughly 13% were seen once, and the ten largest hold approximately 2%. Specimen: PBMCs, mostly from graft donor cells, collected 360 days after TCRalphabeta/CD19-depleted stem cell transplant. The source is a male patient younger than 18 who had a stem cell transplant for acute myeloid leukemia, so the T cells may come from the graft donor.

This clonotype was recorded a few times. J is TRBJ2-1 and V is TRBV29-1; 8 bases fit TRBD2. The CDR3 consists of 18 residues. Germline CDR1 SQVTM, CDR2 ANQGSEA. Trimming cost V 6 bases and J 2 bases; bases outside gene matches: 18. The chain's CDR3 is CSVISGIAGRVPYNEQFF. The DNA of the CDR3 is TGCAGCGTCATAAGTGGTATAGCGGGACGTGTGCCCTACAATGAGCAGTTCTTC.

This clonotype showed up many times. This chain uses TRBV7-9 with TRBJ2-1; a weak D match, TRBD1 (6 bases). With 4 bases removed from V and 1 base from J, the gap between germline ends came to 11 bases. CDR1 SEHNR and CDR2 FQNEAQ come from the germline V gene (reference sequence). This CDR3 spans 15 amino acids. In DNA form, the CDR3 reads TGTGCCAGCAGCTCACTGGACAGTTCCTACAATGAGCAGTTCTTC. Translation: CASSSLDSSYNEQFF.

The chain joins TRBV21-1 to TRBJ2-5; TRBD1, as called in the table, went unchecked against the DNA. TRBV21-1 is a pseudogene locus. The CDR3 extends over 17 amino acids. The CDR3 here is CASSKVQDRGHEETQYF. As DNA, the CDR3 is TGTGCCAGCAGCAAGGTCCAGGACAGGGGGCACGAAGAGACCCAGTACTTC.

The chain uses TRBV7-2 and TRBJ1-6; D uncertain. This CDR3 region has 13 residues. Per the germline V gene, CDR1 is SGHTA and CDR2 is FQGNSA. Trimming shortened V by 10 bases and J by 7 bases, and 14 bases separated the two germline ends. CDR3 protein: CATRWGTNSPLHF. The CDR3 coding sequence is TGTGCCACCCGTTGGGGAACGAATTCACCCCTCCACTTT. Filled out from reference TRBV7-2 and TRBJ1-6, the complete variable domain reads GAGVSQSPSNKVTEKGKDVELRCDPISGHTALYWYRQSLGQGLEFLIYFQGNSAPDKSGLPSDRFSAERTGGSVSTLTIQRTQQEDSAVYLCATRWGTNSPLHFGNGTRLTVT.

In this sample, this clonotype turned up a few times. This chain connects TRBV20-1 to TRBJ1-1; D ambiguous. Germline CDR1 and CDR2: DFQATT and SNEGSKA (reference sequence). This CDR3 has 14 residues. V was trimmed by 1 base and J by 2 bases, leaving 11 bases between them. The CDR3 DNA follows: TGCAGTGCTAGAGTACGGGGAACAAACACTGAAGCTTTCTTT. It specifies CSARVRGTNTEAFF.

This clonotype occurred a few times. The chain employs TRBV5-1 and TRBJ2-7; D gene ambiguous. The CDR3 extends over 15 amino acids. V was trimmed by 0 bases and J by 6 bases, leaving 16 bases between them. Per germline, CDR1 SGHRS and CDR2 YFSETQ. Written as DNA, the CDR3 is TGCGCCAGCAGCTTGGGTCTTAGCCCCACATCCGAGCAGTACTTC. Its translation: CASSLGLSPTSEQYF.

About this clonotype itself: Germline and junction disagree at one end, which may indicate a read error. CDR3: CTSSPGTEPLSSSTDTQYF. DNA for the CDR3: TGTACCAGCAGTCCTGGGACCGAACCCCTTTCTTCTAGCACGGATACGCAGTATTTT. V usage is TRBV12-3 or TRBV12-4 and J usage is TRBJ2-3, with D perhaps assigned TRBD1 or TRBD2 (5 bases each). The CDR3 extends over 19 amino acids.

This clonotype was seen only a few times. The rearrangement links TRBV4-3 to TRBJ2-5, with 7 bases identical to TRBD1. Germline V gives CDR1 LGHNA, CDR2 YSLEER. V was clipped by 2 bases and J by 3 bases; unmatched bases: 3. This CDR3 has 14 amino acids. The CDR3: CASSQPGQEETQYF. The CDR3 DNA reads TGCGCCAGCAGCCAACCCGGACAGGAAGAGACCCAGTACTTC.

This clonotype was seen at least ten times. The V and J genes are TRBV12-3 or TRBV12-4 and TRBJ2-2; the match to TRBD2 covers 10 bases. V was clipped by 4 bases and J by 6 bases; unmatched bases: 8. The CDR3 contains 16 residues. The CDR3, as DNA: TGTGCCAGCAGTTACGGACTAGCGGACCGTTCCGGGGAGCTGTTTTTT. Its translation is CASSYGLADRSGELFF.

There are a few counts of this clonotype. CDR3 protein: CASSPWTVSGEQYF. The CDR3, as DNA: TGTGCCAGCAGTCCATGGACAGTAAGCGGCGAGCAGTACTTC. The chain couples TRBV12-3 or TRBV12-4 to TRBJ2-7; possibly TRBD1 for D (6 bases). The germline V and J ends were trimmed by 5 bases and 6 bases, with 17 bases remaining between them. The CDR3 length is 14 residues.

This clonotype came up a few times. In DNA, the CDR3 is TGTGCCAGCAGCACAGGCAGGTCTGAGCAGTTCTTC. This gives the protein CASSTGRSEQFF. The V and J genes are TRBV2 and TRBJ2-1; a possible D gene is TRBD1 (5 bases). Germline values: CDR1 SNHLY, CDR2 FYNNEI. V was cut by 6 bases and J by 9 bases, with 12 bases left in between. The CDR3 is 12 residues long. Full variable domain (outside the CDR3, taken from reference TRBV2 and TRBJ2-1): EPEVTQTPSHQVTQMGQEVILRCVPISNHLYFYWYRQILGQKVEFLVSFYNNEISEKSEIFDDQFSVERPDGSNFTLKIRSTKLEDSAMYFCASSTGRSEQFFGPGTRLTVL.

At least ten counts were recorded for this clonotype. The chain employs TRBV19 and TRBJ2-1, with TRBD1 as a possible D gene (5 bases). The CDR3 extends over 17 amino acids. With 3 bases removed from V and 2 bases from J, the gap between germline ends came to 17 bases. From germline, CDR1 is LNHDA and CDR2 SQIVND (reference sequence). As DNA, the CDR3 is TGTGCCAGTAGTATTAGGCTGGGGCAAGGGACCTACAATGAGCAGTTCTTC. Its protein product is CASSIRLGQGTYNEQFF.

At least ten counts were recorded for this clonotype. The chain links TRBV28 to TRBJ2-7; 7 nucleotides align to TRBD2. Germline lookup yields CDR1 MDHEN and CDR2 SYDVKM. The CDR3 is 14 residues long. Trimming at V came to 3 bases and at J to 5 bases, leaving 7 bases not matched to a gene. In DNA form, the CDR3 reads TGTGCCAGCAGTTTCGGGGCGGGAGTCCACGAGCAGTACTTC. Residues: CASSFGAGVHEQYF.

This clonotype was detected only a few times. V and J are TRBV20-1 and TRBJ2-5; the match to TRBD2 covers 7 bases. V lost 3 bases, J lost 3 bases, and 16 bases stayed unmatched. Per germline, CDR1 DFQATT and CDR2 SNEGSKA (reference sequence). The CDR3 sequence is 17 residues long. CDR3 DNA: TGCAGTGCTAGTCTCCGCGGTAGCGGGTTGGACGAAGAGACCCAGTACTTC. Encoded protein: CSASLRGSGLDEETQYF.

This chain links TRBV20-1 with TRBJ2-5; 11 bases map to TRBD1. The CDR3 covers 16 residues. Germline CDR1 and CDR2: DFQATT and SNEGSKA (reference sequence). V trimming: 0 bases; J trimming: 2 bases; junction bases outside the gene matches: 5. This chain's CDR3 is CSARDGTGGRQETQYF. CDR3 DNA sequence: TGCAGTGCTAGAGATGGGACAGGGGGGCGACAAGAGACCCAGTACTTC.

This clonotype was observed a few times. The V and J genes are TRBV5-1 and TRBJ2-5; D remains unclear. The CDR3 totals 14 residues. Germline V gene lookup returns CDR1 SGHRS and CDR2 YFSETQ. Trimming removed 6 bases at V and 4 bases at J, with 16 bases between. CDR3 residues: CASKLRPKPETQYF. The CDR3 DNA reads TGCGCCAGCAAGCTACGCCCTAAGCCAGAGACCCAGTACTTC.

The chain couples TRBV24-1 to TRBJ2-1; TRBD2 is a possible D gene (5 bases). The V gene lost 4 bases and the J gene lost 2 bases, with 14 bases spanning the gap. Germline assignment: CDR1 KGHDR and CDR2 SFDVKD. The CDR3 loop spans 16 amino acids. The CDR3 sequence: CATSEYPGVTYNEQFF. The CDR3 DNA follows: TGTGCCACCAGTGAATATCCCGGGGTCACCTACAATGAGCAGTTCTTC.

This clonotype was counted at least ten times. The V and J genes are TRBV6-4 and TRBJ2-3; TRBD2 agrees at 7 bases. Germline CDR1 is MRHNA and CDR2 is SNTAGT. The junction had 9 bases not matched to a gene; V was cut back by 4 bases and J by 5 bases. CDR3 size: 15 residues. The CDR3 here is CASSGSGAVGDTQYF. The CDR3 DNA reads TGTGCCAGCAGTGGGAGCGGGGCCGTTGGAGATACGCAGTATTTT.

V and J are TRBV20-1 and TRBJ2-7, with D uncertain. Trimming removed 0 bases at V and 6 bases at J, with 6 bases between. The CDR3 runs to 11 residues. Germline assignment: CDR1 DFQATT and CDR2 SNEGSKA (reference sequence). The CDR3 sequence: CSARDYVEQYF. In DNA form, the CDR3 reads TGCAGTGCTAGAGATTATGTCGAGCAGTACTTC.

This clonotype turned up a few times. The gene calls are TRBV20-1 and TRBJ2-7; 11 bases are a match to TRBD2. Germline CDR1 reads DFQATT; CDR2 reads SNEGSKA (reference sequence). The trim removed 1 base at V and 2 bases at J, leaving 7 bases unmatched. This CDR3 is 16 amino acids long. The CDR3: CSARGIAGGPPYEQYF. The CDR3 region has the DNA TGCAGTGCTAGAGGTATAGCGGGAGGGCCTCCCTACGAGCAGTACTTC.

The chain combines TRBV28 with TRBJ2-7; D is ambiguous. V lost 6 bases, J lost 6 bases, and 12 bases lay in between. The CDR3 runs 12 residues. Germline values: CDR1 MDHEN, CDR2 SYDVKM. The DNA of the CDR3 is TGTGCCAGCAGGAGCGCCAGTGTCGAGCAGTACTTC. It codes for CASRSASVEQYF.

The rearrangement uses TRBV5-1 and TRBJ2-4; 9 bases fit TRBD1. CDR3 length equals 14 residues. V gave up 4 bases and J gave up 8 bases; unmatched junction bases: 7. Germline lookup yields CDR1 SGHRS and CDR2 YFSETQ. The CDR3 bases are TGCGCCAGCAGCCGGGACAGGGTGGCAGACATTCAGTACTTC. Translation: CASSRDRVADIQYF.

This rearrangement joins TRBV5-1 to TRBJ2-5; 7 nucleotides match TRBD1. Germline CDR1 reads SGHRS; CDR2 reads YFSETQ. V shed 5 bases, J shed 2 bases, and the junction held 15 bases outside the gene matches. The CDR3 covers 17 residues. The CDR3 region is CASSPNRGFALQETQYF. The CDR3 DNA is TGCGCCAGCAGTCCGAACAGGGGCTTCGCTCTTCAAGAGACCCAGTACTTC.

This clonotype appeared a few times. J is TRBJ1-2 and V is TRBV30, with 8 bases that match TRBD1. The CDR3 is made up of 14 amino acids. V shed 4 bases and J 4 bases; nucleotides not matched to a gene: 8. Germline assignment: CDR1 GTSNPN and CDR2 SVGIG (reference sequence). CDR3 sequence: CAWIPGQASYGYTF. The DNA of the CDR3 is TGTGCCTGGATCCCGGGACAGGCGTCCTATGGCTACACCTTC. Full variable domain (rest looked up from reference TRBV30 and TRBJ1-2): SQTIHQWPATLVQPVGSPLSLECTVEGTSNPNLYWYRQAAGRGLQLLFYSVGIGQISSEVPQNLSASRPQDRQFILSSKKLLLSDSGFYLCAWIPGQASYGYTFGSGTRLTVV.